This TCR beta chain was found in a study of CD4+ T cells in melanoma. General observations from the study: Neoantigen-specific CD4+ T cells in melanoma reportedly had diverse differentiation states. A reported correlation linked neoantigen-specific CD4+ T cells to CD8+, macrophage and B cell function.

TCRdb's table, derived via immunoSEQ multiplex PCR, lists solely in-frame clones and lacks some. Among 40,000 to 50,000 clones, roughly nine tenths were seen once, and the ten largest hold approximately 12%. Worth noting for this clone: The antigen is not known.

Trimming cost V 0 bases and J 2 bases, with 14 bases left between them. The CDR3 has 17 residues. Germline V gene lookup returns CDR1 SGHAT and CDR2 FQNNGV. The rearrangement uses TRBV11-2 and TRBJ1-5; tentatively, D is TRBD1 (6 bases). The sample was peripheral blood. This clonotype was sampled from a human donor with melanoma. The CDR3 loop is CASSLDRTGFGNQPQHF. The CDR3 DNA follows: TGTGCCAGCAGCTTAGATCGAACAGGGTTCGGCAATCAGCCCCAGCATTTT.